This is a list of T cell receptor beta chains from one sample in a study of cytomegalovirus exposure and HLA in healthy donors. The protocol was immunoSEQ multiplex PCR, while the TCRdb copy is restricted to in-frame clones and leaves out a portion. Of roughly 150,000 clones in the sample, approximately 71% are singletons; the top ten hold 4.5% to 5.5%. Sequencing was performed on PBMCs. The receptors were gathered from a woman between 18 and 29 years old in good health and CMV-seropositive. CDR3s include the opening cysteine and the closing phenylalanine or tryptophan. A D gene is named only where the DNA matches it firmly. Some rows mark clone size as missing; the rest say once, few, many or name a class of expanded clone.

clone size: few; J gene: TRBJ2-1; D gene: TRBD1; V gene: TRBV9; CDR3 protein: CASSVVGQGASEQFF; CDR3 DNA: TGTGCCAGCAGCGTAGTGGGACAGGGGGCGAGTGAGCAGTTCTTC
clone size: -; J gene: TRBJ2-7; D gene: -; V gene: TRBV7-2; CDR3 protein: CASSFKRGDEQYF; CDR3 DNA: TGTGCCAGCAGCTTTAAAAGGGGCGACGAGCAGTACTTC
clone size: few; J gene: TRBJ1-5; D gene: TRBD1; V gene: TRBV6-5; CDR3 protein: CASRRARGVQPQHF; CDR3 DNA: TGTGCCAGCCGCCGGGCCAGGGGGGTTCAGCCCCAGCATTTT
clone size: few; J gene: TRBJ1-1; D gene: -; V gene: TRBV2; CDR3 protein: CASIFRTAENEAFF; CDR3 DNA: TGTGCCAGCATTTTTAGGACAGCGGAGAATGAAGCTTTCTTT
clone size: few; J gene: TRBJ1-4; D gene: TRBD1; V gene: TRBV19; CDR3 protein: CASSGQGGLNEKLFF; CDR3 DNA: TGTGCCAGTAGCGGTCAAGGGGGCCTTAATGAAAAACTGTTTTTT
clone size: -; J gene: TRBJ2-6; D gene: -; V gene: TRBV11-2; CDR3 protein: CASSRDSSGANVLTF; CDR3 DNA: TGTGCCAGCAGCAGAGACAGCTCTGGGGCCAACGTCCTGACTTTC
clone size: -; J gene: TRBJ2-3; D gene: TRBD1; V gene: TRBV5-6; CDR3 protein: CASSLAGTGRFADTQYF; CDR3 DNA: TGTGCCAGCAGCTTGGCCGGGACAGGGCGATTCGCAGATACGCAGTATTTT
clone size: -; J gene: TRBJ1-2; D gene: TRBD1; V gene: TRBV5-4; CDR3 protein: CASSHRDRGNYGYTF; CDR3 DNA: TGTGCCAGCAGCCATAGGGACAGGGGTAACTATGGCTACACCTTC
clone size: -; J gene: TRBJ1-4; D gene: -; V gene: TRBV13; CDR3 protein: CASSFGQEKLFF; CDR3 DNA: TGTGCCAGCAGCTTTGGACAGGAAAAACTGTTTTTT
clone size: -; J gene: TRBJ2-1; D gene: TRBD2; V gene: TRBV27; CDR3 protein: CASSPSGGGYNEQFF; CDR3 DNA: TGTGCCAGCAGTCCTAGCGGGGGGGGGTACAATGAGCAGTTCTTC
clone size: -; J gene: TRBJ2-7; D gene: TRBD1; V gene: TRBV7-9; CDR3 protein: CASSPPAQGAHEQYF; CDR3 DNA: TGTGCCAGCAGCCCTCCGGCACAGGGGGCGCACGAGCAGTACTTC
clone size: -; J gene: TRBJ2-7; D gene: TRBD1; V gene: TRBV7-8; CDR3 protein: CASSLLVSGTGVYEQYF; CDR3 DNA: TGTGCCAGCAGCTTATTGGTTTCAGGGACAGGGGTCTACGAGCAGTACTTC
clone size: -; J gene: TRBJ2-7; D gene: TRBD2; V gene: TRBV5-4; CDR3 protein: CASSLGGSGGSYEQYF; CDR3 DNA: TGTGCCAGCAGCTTGGGGGGTAGCGGGGGATCCTACGAGCAGTACTTC
clone size: -; J gene: TRBJ2-2; D gene: -; V gene: TRBV9; CDR3 protein: CASSVRGMATGELFF; CDR3 DNA: TGTGCCAGCAGTGTCAGGGGTATGGCCACCGGGGAGCTGTTTTTT
clone size: -; J gene: TRBJ2-5; D gene: -; V gene: TRBV19; CDR3 protein: CASSLNPGQTIGETQYF; CDR3 DNA: TGTGCCAGTAGTCTGAACCCGGGACAAACGATAGGGGAGACCCAGTACTTC
clone size: once; J gene: TRBJ2-7; D gene: TRBD2; V gene: TRBV7-2; CDR3 protein: CASSLAPPSAGGYEQYF; CDR3 DNA: TGTGCCAGCAGCTTAGCTCCCCCCTCAGCGGGGGGCTACGAGCAGTACTTC
clone size: few; J gene: TRBJ2-7; D gene: -; V gene: TRBV7-4; CDR3 protein: CASSAWASYEQYF; CDR3 DNA: TGTGCCAGCAGCGCGTGGGCATCCTACGAGCAGTACTTC
clone size: -; J gene: TRBJ2-3; D gene: -; V gene: TRBV11-3; CDR3 protein: CASSRFGGSVTDTQYF; CDR3 DNA: TGTGCCAGCAGCCGTTTTGGGGGGTCGGTGACAGATACGCAGTATTTT
clone size: -; J gene: TRBJ2-5; D gene: TRBD2; V gene: TRBV4-1; CDR3 protein: CASSLGLAGTNRQETQYF; CDR3 DNA: TGCGCCAGCAGCCTCGGACTAGCGGGGACAAACCGGCAAGAGACCCAGTACTTC
clone size: -; J gene: TRBJ2-7; D gene: -; V gene: TRBV18; CDR3 protein: CASSNEDSSYEQYF; CDR3 DNA: TGTGCCAGCTCAAACGAGGACAGCTCCTACGAGCAGTACTTC
clone size: -; J gene: TRBJ1-1; D gene: -; V gene: TRBV30; CDR3 protein: CAWRISQGNTEAFF; CDR3 DNA: TGTGCCTGGAGAATAAGTCAGGGGAACACTGAAGCTTTCTTT
clone size: few; J gene: TRBJ1-1; D gene: -; V gene: TRBV25-1; CDR3 protein: CASSAPPDLGTEAFF; CDR3 DNA: TGTGCCAGCAGTGCCCCGCCGGATCTCGGGACTGAAGCTTTCTTT
clone size: -; J gene: TRBJ1-5; D gene: -; V gene: TRBV7-9; CDR3 protein: CSSNEGNQPQHF; CDR3 DNA: TGTTCCAGCAATGAGGGCAATCAGCCCCAGCATTTT
clone size: -; J gene: TRBJ2-3; D gene: TRBD1; V gene: TRBV28; CDR3 protein: CASSSPTGGQTDTQYF; CDR3 DNA: TGTGCCAGCAGTTCCCCCACAGGGGGGCAAACAGATACGCAGTATTTT
clone size: once; J gene: TRBJ2-3; D gene: -; V gene: TRBV4-3; CDR3 protein: CASSQAVTDTQYF; CDR3 DNA: TGCGCCAGCAGCCAGGCCGTAACAGATACGCAGTATTTT
clone size: -; J gene: TRBJ1-2; D gene: -; V gene: TRBV29-1; CDR3 protein: CSVRRQSYGYTF; CDR3 DNA: TGCAGCGTTAGGCGACAGTCATATGGCTACACCTTC
clone size: -; J gene: TRBJ2-5; D gene: -; V gene: TRBV4-1; CDR3 protein: CASSQEVGETQYF; CDR3 DNA: TGCGCCAGCAGCCAAGAAGTCGGGGAGACCCAGTACTTC
clone size: -; J gene: TRBJ2-3; D gene: -; V gene: TRBV7-9; CDR3 protein: CASSLAIGGSFTDTQYF; CDR3 DNA: TGTGCCAGCAGCTTAGCGATAGGGGGAAGTTTCACAGATACGCAGTATTTT
clone size: -; J gene: TRBJ1-4; D gene: -; V gene: TRBV19; CDR3 protein: CASSQIQGNEKLFF; CDR3 DNA: TGTGCCAGTAGCCAAATCCAGGGTAATGAAAAACTGTTTTTT
clone size: -; J gene: TRBJ2-7; D gene: -; V gene: TRBV19; CDR3 protein: CASSTSPGPSSYEQYF; CDR3 DNA: TGTGCCAGTAGTACTTCGCCGGGTCCTAGCTCCTACGAGCAGTACTTC
clone size: -; J gene: TRBJ2-1; D gene: TRBD2; V gene: TRBV19; CDR3 protein: CASSRSSGGYEQFF; CDR3 DNA: TGTGCCAGTAGCCGGTCTAGCGGGGGTTATGAGCAGTTCTTC